This T cell receptor beta chain was obtained from a study of blood T cell repertoires in COVID-19. About the study: From T cells, B-cell-depleted T cells, or PBMCs came the material, which was cDNA or gDNA.

The CDR3 runs to 12 residues. The V gene lost 6 bases and the J gene lost 8 bases, with 13 bases spanning the gap. CDR1 is SEHNR and CDR2 is FQNEAQ in the germline V gene (reference sequence). Enrolled during active infection, Seattle patients were then followed longitudinally. As originally analysed: Estimated nucleated cell counts came from reference gene primer amplification. Only in-frame clones appear in the TCRdb table, and some are missing; sequencing was by immunoSEQ multiplex PCR. V and J calls and clone size are copied from that table; D and trimming were computed from the DNA. Of roughly 190,000 clones listed, roughly nine tenths are singletons.

This receptor was identified in an older woman with COVID-19, enrolled during active disease. The sample taken for sequencing was peripheral blood. The rearrangement uses TRBV7-9 and TRBJ1-2, with unresolved D. CDR3 bases: TGTGCCAGCAGTTACGGGGAGGGAGGCTACACCTTC. Amino acids: CASSYGEGGYTF.